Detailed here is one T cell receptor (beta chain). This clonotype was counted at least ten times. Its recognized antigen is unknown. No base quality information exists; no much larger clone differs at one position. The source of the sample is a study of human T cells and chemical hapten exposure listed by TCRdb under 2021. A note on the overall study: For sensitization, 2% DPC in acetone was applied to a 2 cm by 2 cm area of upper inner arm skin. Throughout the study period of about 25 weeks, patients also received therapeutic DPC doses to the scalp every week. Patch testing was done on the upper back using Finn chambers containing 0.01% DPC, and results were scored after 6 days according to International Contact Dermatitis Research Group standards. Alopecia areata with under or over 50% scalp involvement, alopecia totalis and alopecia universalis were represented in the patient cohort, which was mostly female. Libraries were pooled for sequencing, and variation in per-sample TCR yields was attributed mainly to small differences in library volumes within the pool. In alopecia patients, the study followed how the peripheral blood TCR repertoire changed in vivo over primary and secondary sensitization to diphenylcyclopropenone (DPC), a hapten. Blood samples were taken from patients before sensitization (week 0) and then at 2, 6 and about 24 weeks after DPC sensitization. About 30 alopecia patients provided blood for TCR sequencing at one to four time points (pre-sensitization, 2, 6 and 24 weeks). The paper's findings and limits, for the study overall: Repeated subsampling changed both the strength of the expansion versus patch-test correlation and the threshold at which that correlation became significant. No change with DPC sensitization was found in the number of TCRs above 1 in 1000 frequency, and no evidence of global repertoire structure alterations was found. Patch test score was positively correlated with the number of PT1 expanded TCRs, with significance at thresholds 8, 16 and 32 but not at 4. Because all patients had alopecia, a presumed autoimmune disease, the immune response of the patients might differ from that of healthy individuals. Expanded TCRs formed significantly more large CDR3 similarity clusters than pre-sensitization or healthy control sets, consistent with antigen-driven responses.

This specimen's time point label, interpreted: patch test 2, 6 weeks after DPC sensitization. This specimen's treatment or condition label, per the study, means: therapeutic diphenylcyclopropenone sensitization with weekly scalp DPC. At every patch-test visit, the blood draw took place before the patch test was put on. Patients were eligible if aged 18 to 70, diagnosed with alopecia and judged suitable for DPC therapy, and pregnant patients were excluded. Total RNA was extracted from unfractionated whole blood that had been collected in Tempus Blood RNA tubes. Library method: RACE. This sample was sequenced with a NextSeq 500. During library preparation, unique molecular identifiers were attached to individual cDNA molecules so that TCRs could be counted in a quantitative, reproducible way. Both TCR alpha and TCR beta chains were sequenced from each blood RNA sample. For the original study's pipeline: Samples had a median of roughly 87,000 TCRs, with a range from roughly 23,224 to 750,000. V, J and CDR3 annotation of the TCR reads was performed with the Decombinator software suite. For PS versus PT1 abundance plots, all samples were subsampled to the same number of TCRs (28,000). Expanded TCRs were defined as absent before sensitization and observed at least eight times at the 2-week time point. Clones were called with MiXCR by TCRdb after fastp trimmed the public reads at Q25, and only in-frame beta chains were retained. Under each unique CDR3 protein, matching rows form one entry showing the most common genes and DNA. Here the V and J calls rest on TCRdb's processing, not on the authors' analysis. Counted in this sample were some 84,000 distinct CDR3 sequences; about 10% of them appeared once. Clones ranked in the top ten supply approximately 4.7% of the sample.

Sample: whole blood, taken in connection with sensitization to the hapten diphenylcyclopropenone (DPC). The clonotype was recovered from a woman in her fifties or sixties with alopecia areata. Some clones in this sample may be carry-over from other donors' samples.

The bases are TGCAGCGTGGAGACTAGCGGGAGTAACATTCAGTACTTC. The translation is CSVETSGSNIQYF. Recombination connected TRBV29-1 to TRBJ2-4, with 12 junctional bases fitting TRBD2. From V the trimming removes 6 bases and from J it removes 7 bases, while the gene matches leave 4 bases of the junction unaccounted for. Per the germline V gene, SQVTM is the CDR1 and ANQGSEA is the CDR2. The CDR3 contains 13 residues, cysteine and phenylalanine counted. Solely the CDR3 DNA is kept, with 39 bases framed from the first base. Where the CDR3 stops, the reference TRBV29-1 and TRBJ2-4 genes take over; the full variable domain is SAVISQKPSRDICQRGTSLTIQCQVDSQVTMMFWYRQQPGQSLTLIATANQGSEATYESGFVIDKFPISRPNLTFSTLTVSNMSPEDSSIYLCSVETSGSNIQYFGAGTRLSVL.